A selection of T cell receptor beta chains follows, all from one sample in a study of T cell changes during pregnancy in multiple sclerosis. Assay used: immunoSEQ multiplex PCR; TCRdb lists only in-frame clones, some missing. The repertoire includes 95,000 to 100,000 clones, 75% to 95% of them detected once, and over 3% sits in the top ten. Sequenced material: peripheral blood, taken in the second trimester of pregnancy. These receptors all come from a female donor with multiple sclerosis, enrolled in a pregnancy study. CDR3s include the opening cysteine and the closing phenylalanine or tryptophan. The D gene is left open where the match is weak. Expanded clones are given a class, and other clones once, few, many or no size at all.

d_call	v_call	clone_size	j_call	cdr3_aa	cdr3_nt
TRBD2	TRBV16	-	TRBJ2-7	CASSQPAGVGYEQYF	TGTGCCAGCAGCCAACCAGCGGGAGTTGGCTACGAGCAGTACTTC
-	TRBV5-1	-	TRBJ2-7	CASTLRPEIYEQYF	TGCGCCAGCACCCTTCGTCCGGAGATCTACGAGCAGTACTTC
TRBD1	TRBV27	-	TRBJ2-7	CASSRDRSYEQYF	TGTGCCAGCAGCCGGGACAGATCCTACGAGCAGTACTTC
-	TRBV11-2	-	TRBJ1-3	CASSLSGNTIYF	TGTGCCAGCAGCCTTAGTGGAAACACCATATATTTT
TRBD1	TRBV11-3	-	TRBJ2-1	CASSRRTGSTSYNEQFF	TGTGCCAGCAGCCGAAGGACAGGGTCAACCTCCTACAATGAGCAGTTCTTC
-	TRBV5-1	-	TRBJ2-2	CASSRFRPGDTGELFF	TGCGCCAGCAGCCGATTCAGGCCCGGGGACACCGGGGAGCTGTTTTTT
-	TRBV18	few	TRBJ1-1	CASSPPRTDTEAFF	TGTGCCAGCTCACCACCGCGCACAGACACTGAAGCTTTCTTT
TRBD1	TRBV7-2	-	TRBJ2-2	CASAHRGYTGELFF	TGTGCCAGCGCACACAGGGGGTACACCGGGGAGCTGTTTTTT
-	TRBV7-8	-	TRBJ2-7	CASSLAQGKASSRQYF	TGTGCCAGCAGCTTAGCGCAGGGGAAGGCCTCATCTCGGCAGTACTTC
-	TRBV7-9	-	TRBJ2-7	CASTASGTDLYEQYF	TGTGCCAGCACGGCCTCCGGGACTGATCTTTACGAGCAGTACTTC
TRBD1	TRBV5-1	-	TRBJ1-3	CASSRSPGTGSNTIYF	TGCGCCAGCAGCCGGAGCCCCGGGACAGGGAGTAACACCATATATTTT
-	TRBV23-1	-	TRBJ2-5	CASSQSNGRQETQYF	TGCGCCAGCAGTCAATCGAACGGGAGACAAGAGACCCAGTACTTC
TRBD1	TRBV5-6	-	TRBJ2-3	CASSQGQPGREGTQYF	TGTGCCAGCAGCCAGGGACAGCCTGGGAGAGAGGGGACGCAGTATTTT
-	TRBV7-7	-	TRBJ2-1	CASSLDYPSSYNEQFF	TGTGCTAGCAGCTTAGATTACCCGAGCTCCTACAATGAGCAGTTCTTC
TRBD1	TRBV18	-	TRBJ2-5	CASSPGTGETQYF	TGTGCCAGCTCACCAGGGACAGGGGAGACCCAGTACTTC
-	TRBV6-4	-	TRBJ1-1	CASSDGRNTEAFF	TGTGCCAGCAGTGACGGCAGGAACACTGAAGCTTTCTTT
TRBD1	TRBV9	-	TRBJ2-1	CASSARTGGPYNEQFF	TGTGCCAGCAGCGCACGGACAGGGGGACCGTACAATGAGCAGTTCTTC
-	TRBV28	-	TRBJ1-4	CASNSMGGFSEKLFF	TGTGCCAGCAACTCTATGGGAGGATTTAGTGAAAAACTGTTTTTT
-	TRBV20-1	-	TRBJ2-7	CSVSSYEQYF	TGCAGCGTCAGCTCCTACGAGCAGTACTTC
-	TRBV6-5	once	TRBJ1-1	CASSYGPNTEAFF	TGTGCCAGCAGTTACGGGCCGAACACTGAAGCTTTCTTT
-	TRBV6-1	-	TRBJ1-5	CASSETRQLPQHF	TGTGCCAGCAGTGAGACTCGACAGTTGCCCCAGCATTTT
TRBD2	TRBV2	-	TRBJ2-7	CASSEGTSGRNEQYF	TGTGCCAGCAGTGAAGGGACTAGCGGGAGAAACGAGCAGTACTTC
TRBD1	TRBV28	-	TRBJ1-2	CASSSAPWTGGYYGYTF	TGTGCCAGCAGTTCCGCCCCTTGGACAGGGGGCTACTATGGCTACACCTTC
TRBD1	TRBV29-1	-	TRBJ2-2	CSVARGPGELFF	TGCAGCGTTGCGAGGGGGCCCGGGGAGCTGTTTTTT
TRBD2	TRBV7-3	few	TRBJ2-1	CASSRTSAGGNEQFF	TGTGCCAGCAGCCGAACAAGTGCGGGAGGCAATGAGCAGTTCTTC
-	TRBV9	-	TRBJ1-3	CASSARGGVLGNTIYF	TGTGCCAGCAGCGCGCGAGGGGGAGTTCTGGGAAACACCATATATTTT
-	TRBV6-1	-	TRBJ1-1	CASSERRLGLVAFF	TGTGCCAGCAGTGAAAGGAGGCTAGGCCTAGTAGCTTTCTTT
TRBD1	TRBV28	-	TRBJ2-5	CASRGRDRGVMETQYF	TGTGCCAGCAGGGGCCGTGACAGGGGGGTTATGGAGACCCAGTACTTC
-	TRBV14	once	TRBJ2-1	CASSQDLSGPSSYNEQFF	TGTGCCAGCAGCCAAGATTTGAGCGGGCCAAGCTCCTACAATGAGCAGTTCTTC
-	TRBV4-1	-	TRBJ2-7	CASSQAGGNAYEQYF	TGCGCCAGCAGCCAAGCTGGCGGTAACGCCTACGAGCAGTACTTC
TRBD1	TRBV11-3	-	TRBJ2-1	CASSPNRGRSYNEQFF	TGTGCCAGCAGCCCCAACAGGGGAAGATCCTACAATGAGCAGTTCTTC
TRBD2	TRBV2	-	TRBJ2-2	CASSEVASGDTGELFF	TGTGCCAGCAGTGAAGTGGCTAGCGGGGACACCGGGGAGCTGTTTTTT
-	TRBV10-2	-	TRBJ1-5	CAIGKGNSNQPQHF	TGCGCCATCGGGAAAGGTAATAGCAATCAGCCCCAGCATTTT
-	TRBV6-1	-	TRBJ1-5	CASSDQGSFNQPQHF	TGTGCCAGCAGTGATCAGGGATCCTTCAATCAGCCCCAGCATTTT
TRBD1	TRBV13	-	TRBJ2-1	CASSLKGADIGQFF	TGTGCCAGCAGCTTAAAGGGGGCGGACATAGGGCAGTTCTTC
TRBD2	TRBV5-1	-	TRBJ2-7	CASSLGTSGPYEQYF	TGCGCCAGCAGCTTGGGGACTAGCGGGCCCTACGAGCAGTACTTC
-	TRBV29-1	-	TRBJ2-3	CSVDPNTDTQYF	TGCAGCGTTGATCCCAACACAGATACGCAGTATTTT
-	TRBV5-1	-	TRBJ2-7	CASSPTWDTTYEQYF	TGCGCCAGCAGCCCGACCTGGGACACTACCTACGAGCAGTACTTC
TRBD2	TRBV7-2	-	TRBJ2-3	CASSLDVGRGTDTQYF	TGTGCCAGCAGCTTAGATGTCGGGAGGGGCACAGATACGCAGTATTTT
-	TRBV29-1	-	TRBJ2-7	CSVLRGKYEQYF	TGCAGCGTCCTTCGGGGGAAATACGAGCAGTACTTC
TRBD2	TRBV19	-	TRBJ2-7	CASSISGGEQYF	TGTGCCAGTAGTATTTCGGGAGGCGAGCAGTACTTC
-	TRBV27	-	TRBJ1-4	CASSLISNEKLFF	TGTGCCAGCAGTTTAATATCTAATGAAAAACTGTTTTTT
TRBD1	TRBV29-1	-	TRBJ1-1	CSVYRGKSEAFF	TGCAGCGTTTACAGGGGGAAGTCTGAAGCTTTCTTT
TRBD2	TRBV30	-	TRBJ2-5	CAWGGASGETQYF	TGTGCCTGGGGAGGGGCTAGCGGTGAGACCCAGTACTTC
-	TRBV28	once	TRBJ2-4	CASSFTGPKNIQYF	TGTGCCAGCAGTTTTACGGGTCCCAAAAACATTCAGTACTTC
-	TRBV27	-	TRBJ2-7	CATETGNEQYF	TGTGCCACCGAAACAGGGAACGAGCAGTACTTC
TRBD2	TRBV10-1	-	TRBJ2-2	CASSEPLDKLAGDLNTGELFF	TGCGCCAGCAGTGAGCCCCTGGACAAACTAGCGGGAGACCTTAACACCGGGGAGCTGTTTTTT
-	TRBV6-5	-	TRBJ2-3	CATTLVGPTDTQYF	TGTGCCACCACCTTAGTGGGGCCCACAGATACGCAGTATTTT
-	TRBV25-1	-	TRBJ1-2	CASRSLSGSYTF	TGTGCCAGCAGGAGCCTATCGGGGAGTTACACCTTC
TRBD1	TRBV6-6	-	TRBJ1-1	CASSPQGARTAEAFF	TGTGCCAGCAGTCCCCAGGGGGCGCGAACTGCCGAAGCTTTCTTT
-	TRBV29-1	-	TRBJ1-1	CSVVKSGSNTEAFF	TGCAGCGTTGTCAAATCGGGGTCGAACACTGAAGCTTTCTTT
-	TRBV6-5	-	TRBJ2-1	CASRRLERPNEQFF	TGTGCCAGCAGGCGACTAGAGAGACCCAATGAGCAGTTCTTC
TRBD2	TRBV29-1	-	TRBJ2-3	CSVRPSGVTDTQYF	TGCAGCGTTAGGCCTAGCGGGGTCACAGATACGCAGTATTTT
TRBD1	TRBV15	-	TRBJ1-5	CATSYSGQGRFSNQPQHF	TGTGCCACCAGCTACTCTGGACAGGGGCGGTTTAGCAATCAGCCCCAGCATTTT
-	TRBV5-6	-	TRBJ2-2	CASSAGTAGELFF	TGTGCCAGCAGCGCGGGGACAGCCGGGGAGCTGTTTTTT